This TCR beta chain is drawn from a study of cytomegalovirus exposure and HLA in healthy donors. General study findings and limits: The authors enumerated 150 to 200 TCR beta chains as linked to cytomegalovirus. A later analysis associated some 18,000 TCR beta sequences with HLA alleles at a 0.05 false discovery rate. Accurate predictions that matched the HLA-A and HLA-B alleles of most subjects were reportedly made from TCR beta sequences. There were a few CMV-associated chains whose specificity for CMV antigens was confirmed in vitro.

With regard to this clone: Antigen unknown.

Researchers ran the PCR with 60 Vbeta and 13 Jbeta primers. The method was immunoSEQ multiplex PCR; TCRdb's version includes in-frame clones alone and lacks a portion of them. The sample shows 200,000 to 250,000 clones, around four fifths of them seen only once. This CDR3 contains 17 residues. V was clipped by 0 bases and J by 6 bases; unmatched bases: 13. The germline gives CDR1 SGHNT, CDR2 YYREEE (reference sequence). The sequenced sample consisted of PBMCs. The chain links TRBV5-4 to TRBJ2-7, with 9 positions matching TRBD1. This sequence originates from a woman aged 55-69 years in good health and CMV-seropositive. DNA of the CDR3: TGTGCCAGCAGCTTGGCCGGTGGTGGGACAGGGTCCCGCGAGCAGTACTTC. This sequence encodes CASSLAGGGTGSREQYF.